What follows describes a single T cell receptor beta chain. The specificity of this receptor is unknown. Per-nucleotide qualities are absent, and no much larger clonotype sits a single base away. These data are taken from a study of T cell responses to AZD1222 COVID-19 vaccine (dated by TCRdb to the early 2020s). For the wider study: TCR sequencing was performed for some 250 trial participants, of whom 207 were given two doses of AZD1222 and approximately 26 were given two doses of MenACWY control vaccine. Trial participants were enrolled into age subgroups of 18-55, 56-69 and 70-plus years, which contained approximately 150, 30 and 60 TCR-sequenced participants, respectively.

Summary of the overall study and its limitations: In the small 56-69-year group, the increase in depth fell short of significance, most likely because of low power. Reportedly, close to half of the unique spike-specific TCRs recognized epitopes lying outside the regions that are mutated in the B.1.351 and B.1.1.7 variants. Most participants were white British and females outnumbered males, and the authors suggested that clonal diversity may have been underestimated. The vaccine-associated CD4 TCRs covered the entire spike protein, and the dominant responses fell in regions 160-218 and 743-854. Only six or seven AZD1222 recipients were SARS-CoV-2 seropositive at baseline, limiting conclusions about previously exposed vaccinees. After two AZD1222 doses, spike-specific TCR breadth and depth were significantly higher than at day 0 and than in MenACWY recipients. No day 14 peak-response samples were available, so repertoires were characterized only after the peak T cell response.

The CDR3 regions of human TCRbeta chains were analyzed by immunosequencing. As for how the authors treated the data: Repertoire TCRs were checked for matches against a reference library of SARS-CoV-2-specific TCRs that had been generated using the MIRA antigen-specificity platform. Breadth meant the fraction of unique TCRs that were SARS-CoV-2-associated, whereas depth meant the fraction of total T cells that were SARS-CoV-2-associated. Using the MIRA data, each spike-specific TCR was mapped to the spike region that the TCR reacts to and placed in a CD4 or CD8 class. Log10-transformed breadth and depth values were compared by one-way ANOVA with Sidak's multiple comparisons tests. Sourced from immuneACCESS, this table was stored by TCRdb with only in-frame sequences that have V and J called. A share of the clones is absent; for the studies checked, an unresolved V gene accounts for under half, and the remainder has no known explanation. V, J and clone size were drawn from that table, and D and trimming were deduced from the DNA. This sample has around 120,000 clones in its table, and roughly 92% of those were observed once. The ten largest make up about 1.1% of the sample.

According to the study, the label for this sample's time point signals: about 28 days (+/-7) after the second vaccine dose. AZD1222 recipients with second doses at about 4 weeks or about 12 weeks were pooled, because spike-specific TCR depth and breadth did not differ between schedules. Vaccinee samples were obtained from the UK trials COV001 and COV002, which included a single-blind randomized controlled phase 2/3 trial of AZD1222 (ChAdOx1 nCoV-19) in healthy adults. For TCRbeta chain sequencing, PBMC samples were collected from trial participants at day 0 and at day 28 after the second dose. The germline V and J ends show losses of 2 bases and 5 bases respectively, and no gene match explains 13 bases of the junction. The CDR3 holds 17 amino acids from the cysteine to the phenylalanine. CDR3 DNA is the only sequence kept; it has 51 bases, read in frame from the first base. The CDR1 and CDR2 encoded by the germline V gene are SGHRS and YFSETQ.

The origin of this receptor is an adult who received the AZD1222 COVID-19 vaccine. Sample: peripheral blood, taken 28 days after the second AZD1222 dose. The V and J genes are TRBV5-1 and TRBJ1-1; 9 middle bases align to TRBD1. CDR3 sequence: CASSLGRDRVLGTEAFF. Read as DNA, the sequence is TGCGCCAGCAGCTTAGGCCGGGACAGGGTTTTAGGTACTGAAGCTTTCTTT.